This is a list of T cell receptor beta chains from one sample in a study of blood T cell repertoires in COVID-19. TCRdb keeps only in-frame clones here, not all; method: immunoSEQ multiplex PCR. The table records 100,000 to 150,000 clones, more than 75% of them present only once. Sequencing input: peripheral blood. Receptors originate from a man between 60 and 75 years old with COVID-19, enrolled during active disease. The CDR3 runs from the conserved cysteine through the conserved F or W. Fields, in order: V gene, J gene, clone size, D gene, CDR3 DNA, CDR3 protein. A D gene is named only where the DNA matches it firmly. For some rows the clone size is stated as once, few or many, or as a class when expanded; others skip it.

V: TRBV19
J: TRBJ1-1
size: NA
D: TRBD1
DNA: TGTGCCAGTAGTATTCGACAGGGCACTGAAGCTTTCTTT
CDR3: CASSIRQGTEAFF

V: TRBV5-1
J: TRBJ1-5
size: NA
D: NA
DNA: TGCGCCAGCAGCTTTCGGGGGGGCTCAGGCGATCAGCCCCAGCATTTT
CDR3: CASSFRGGSGDQPQHF

V: TRBV21-1
J: TRBJ2-1
size: once
D: NA
DNA: TGTGCCAGCAGCAAGGACTGGAATGAGCAGTTCTTC
CDR3: CASSKDWNEQFF

V: TRBV28
J: TRBJ1-4
size: NA
D: NA
DNA: TGTGCCAGCAGTTTATGGTCTGCAACTAATGAAAAACTGTTTTTT
CDR3: CASSLWSATNEKLFF

V: TRBV12-3/TRBV12-4
J: TRBJ2-1
size: NA
D: NA
DNA: TGTGCCAGCAGAGAGGACAGCTACAATGAGCAGTTCTTC
CDR3: CASREDSYNEQFF

V: TRBV30
J: TRBJ1-4
size: NA
D: TRBD1
DNA: TGTGCCTGGACCCCTGGACAGGGCGGGAATGAAAAACTGTTTTTT
CDR3: CAWTPGQGGNEKLFF

V: TRBV7-3
J: TRBJ2-7
size: NA
D: TRBD2
DNA: TGTGCCAGCAGCGCCGGGGGGGACTACGAGCAGTACTTC
CDR3: CASSAGGDYEQYF

V: TRBV13
J: TRBJ2-1
size: NA
D: NA
DNA: TGTGCCAGCAGCCGGCCCGGGGAGAGCTCCTACAATGAGCAGTTCTTC
CDR3: CASSRPGESSYNEQFF

V: TRBV5-1
J: TRBJ2-3
size: NA
D: TRBD2
DNA: TGCGCCAGCAAAACTGGGACTAGCGGAGATACGCAGTATTTT
CDR3: CASKTGTSGDTQYF

V: TRBV4-2
J: TRBJ2-3
size: NA
D: TRBD1
DNA: TGTGCCAGCAGCCACCAGATGCCGGGGACAGGGGAACCCGATACGCAGTATTTT
CDR3: CASSHQMPGTGEPDTQYF

V: TRBV29-1
J: TRBJ1-1
size: NA
D: NA
DNA: TGCAGCGTTGATCAGGGTACTGAAGCTTTCTTT
CDR3: CSVDQGTEAFF

V: TRBV25-1
J: TRBJ2-2
size: NA
D: TRBD1
DNA: TGTGCCACCGCTTTGACAGGGGAGAACACCGGGGAGCTGTTTTTT
CDR3: CATALTGENTGELFF

V: TRBV5-1
J: TRBJ2-7
size: NA
D: TRBD1
DNA: TGCGCCAGCAGCGGGGACAGCGGCTACGAGCAGTACTTC
CDR3: CASSGDSGYEQYF

V: TRBV3-1/TRBV3-2
J: TRBJ1-2
size: few
D: TRBD1
DNA: TGTGCCAGCAGCCAAGACTATGCGACAGGGCGTTATGGCTACACCTTC
CDR3: CASSQDYATGRYGYTF

V: TRBV13
J: TRBJ2-7
size: NA
D: NA
DNA: TGTGCCAGCAGCTTAGTAGGGGCCCCTTTAGAGCAGTACTTC
CDR3: CASSLVGAPLEQYF

V: TRBV3-1/TRBV3-2
J: TRBJ2-7
size: NA
D: NA
DNA: TGTGCCAGCAGCCACCTAAGGGGGGGAGGAGGCGAGCAGTACTTC
CDR3: CASSHLRGGGGEQYF

V: TRBV11-3
J: TRBJ2-7
size: NA
D: NA
DNA: TGTGCCAGCAGTCGGACTCTCTCCTACGAGCAGTACTTC
CDR3: CASSRTLSYEQYF

V: TRBV10-1
J: TRBJ2-5
size: NA
D: NA
DNA: TGCGCCAGCAGTGAGTCAGGCAGGGAGACCCAGTACTTC
CDR3: CASSESGRETQYF

V: TRBV29-1
J: TRBJ2-1
size: once
D: TRBD2
DNA: TGCAGCGCCCGACGACTAGCGGGAGACCATGAGCAGTTCTTC
CDR3: CSARRLAGDHEQFF

V: TRBV5-1
J: TRBJ1-2
size: NA
D: TRBD1
DNA: TGCGCCAGCAGCTTGGAACAGGGGGTCTATGGCTACACCTTC
CDR3: CASSLEQGVYGYTF

V: TRBV30
J: TRBJ1-5
size: NA
D: NA
DNA: TGTGCCTGGAACAGGGTCGGCAATCAGCCCCAGCATTTT
CDR3: CAWNRVGNQPQHF

V: TRBV7-2
J: TRBJ2-2
size: NA
D: TRBD2
DNA: TGTGCCAGCAGCCCGCCCCGAGCGGGAGGGCCCGGGGAGCTGTTTTTT
CDR3: CASSPPRAGGPGELFF

V: TRBV5-1
J: TRBJ1-5
size: NA
D: NA
DNA: TGCGCCAGCAGCTTAGTAGAACAGCCCCAGCATTTT
CDR3: CASSLVEQPQHF

V: TRBV3-1/TRBV3-2
J: TRBJ2-5
size: NA
D: TRBD1
DNA: TGTGCCAGCAGCCGCCGGGACAGGGAGGAGACCCAGTACTTC
CDR3: CASSRRDREETQYF

V: TRBV7-9
J: TRBJ2-5
size: NA
D: NA
DNA: TGTGCCAGCAGCTCAAACTTTGTGGAGACCCAGTACTTC
CDR3: CASSSNFVETQYF

V: TRBV9
J: TRBJ2-1
size: NA
D: TRBD2
DNA: TGTGCCAGCAGCGTCATGGCGGGAGGGTCGGTTGAGCAGTTCTTC
CDR3: CASSVMAGGSVEQFF

V: TRBV12-5
J: TRBJ1-1
size: NA
D: NA
DNA: TGTGCTAGTGGTTTGATCCAGGGCCTGAACACTGAAGCTTTCTTT
CDR3: CASGLIQGLNTEAFF

V: TRBV28
J: TRBJ2-7
size: NA
D: NA
DNA: TGTGCCAGCAGGGGTGGGGCAAGGTACGAGCAGTACTTC
CDR3: CASRGGARYEQYF

V: TRBV5-4
J: TRBJ1-2
size: once
D: NA
DNA: TGTGCCAGCAGCTTGGTGGGCCCCTGGGGCTACACCTTC
CDR3: CASSLVGPWGYTF

V: TRBV24-1
J: TRBJ2-1
size: NA
D: TRBD2
DNA: TGTGCCACCAGCCCCTCGCCGGGGATGGGGGGAGGCGGGAGTGGGGATGAGCAGTTCTTC
CDR3: CATSPSPGMGGGGSGDEQFF

V: TRBV9
J: TRBJ1-4
size: NA
D: TRBD1
DNA: TGTGCCAGCAGCTCAGGGACAGCAGAAAAACTGTTTTTT
CDR3: CASSSGTAEKLFF

V: TRBV28
J: TRBJ1-6
size: NA
D: TRBD1
DNA: TGTGCCAGCAGTTTAACGGGACAGGGCGACTCACCCCTCCACTTT
CDR3: CASSLTGQGDSPLHF

V: TRBV5-1
J: TRBJ1-4
size: NA
D: TRBD1
DNA: TGCGCCAGCAGCTTGGGACAGGGGGTTAATGAAAAACTGTTTTTT
CDR3: CASSLGQGVNEKLFF

V: TRBV7-2
J: TRBJ2-7
size: NA
D: TRBD1
DNA: TGTGCCAGCATCCCACCGGGACAGGGTCATATCCCAGCCTACGAGCAGTACTTC
CDR3: CASIPPGQGHIPAYEQYF

V: TRBV24-1
J: TRBJ2-3
size: NA
D: NA
DNA: TGTGCCACCGGTGGACATCCTAGCACAGATACGCAGTATTTT
CDR3: CATGGHPSTDTQYF

V: TRBV15
J: TRBJ2-1
size: NA
D: NA
DNA: TGTGCCACCAGCAGCCCTGGAGGGGGAGGGACGAATGAGCAGTTCTTC
CDR3: CATSSPGGGGTNEQFF

V: TRBV13
J: TRBJ2-3
size: NA
D: TRBD2
DNA: TGTGCCAGCAGCTCACCATACCCCGGGACTAGCGGAACAGATACGCAGTATTTT
CDR3: CASSSPYPGTSGTDTQYF

V: TRBV19
J: TRBJ1-1
size: NA
D: NA
DNA: TGTGCCAGTAGACTGTCCCTGGGAGCGACGAACACTGAAGCTTTCTTT
CDR3: CASRLSLGATNTEAFF

V: TRBV3-1/TRBV3-2
J: TRBJ1-5
size: NA
D: TRBD1
DNA: TGTGCCAGCAGCCAAAAAGACAGGGCTGGCAATCAGCCCCAGCATTTT
CDR3: CASSQKDRAGNQPQHF

V: TRBV30
J: TRBJ1-6
size: NA
D: NA
DNA: TGTGCCTGGAGTGAAGGGGAATATTCACCCCTCCACTTT
CDR3: CAWSEGEYSPLHF

V: TRBV29-1
J: TRBJ2-7
size: NA
D: TRBD2
DNA: TGCAGCGCTACTAGCGGGAGTGATATCTACGAGCAGTACTTC
CDR3: CSATSGSDIYEQYF

V: TRBV5-1
J: TRBJ2-5
size: NA
D: NA
DNA: TGCGCCAGCAGCACTGGACAGACCCAAGAGACCCAGTACTTC
CDR3: CASSTGQTQETQYF

V: TRBV5-1
J: TRBJ1-5
size: NA
D: TRBD1
DNA: TGCGCCAGCAGCCTTAAGACAGGGAATCAGCCCCAGCATTTT
CDR3: CASSLKTGNQPQHF

V: TRBV28
J: TRBJ2-1
size: NA
D: NA
DNA: TGTGCCAGCAGTTTTTTGCGGTCTAAAGAGAATGAGCAGTTCTTC
CDR3: CASSFLRSKENEQFF

V: TRBV18
J: TRBJ2-5
size: NA
D: TRBD1
DNA: TGTGCCAGCTCATCTGAATCGACAGGGGGCCAAGAGACCCAGTACTTC
CDR3: CASSSESTGGQETQYF

V: TRBV6-5
J: TRBJ1-4
size: NA
D: NA
DNA: TGTGCCAGCAGTTTAGGAGGTTTGAATGAAAAACTGTTTTTT
CDR3: CASSLGGLNEKLFF

V: TRBV7-9
J: TRBJ1-5
size: NA
D: NA
DNA: TGTGCCAGCAGCTTAGGGGGGGGCGGGCAGCCCCAGCATTTT
CDR3: CASSLGGGGQPQHF